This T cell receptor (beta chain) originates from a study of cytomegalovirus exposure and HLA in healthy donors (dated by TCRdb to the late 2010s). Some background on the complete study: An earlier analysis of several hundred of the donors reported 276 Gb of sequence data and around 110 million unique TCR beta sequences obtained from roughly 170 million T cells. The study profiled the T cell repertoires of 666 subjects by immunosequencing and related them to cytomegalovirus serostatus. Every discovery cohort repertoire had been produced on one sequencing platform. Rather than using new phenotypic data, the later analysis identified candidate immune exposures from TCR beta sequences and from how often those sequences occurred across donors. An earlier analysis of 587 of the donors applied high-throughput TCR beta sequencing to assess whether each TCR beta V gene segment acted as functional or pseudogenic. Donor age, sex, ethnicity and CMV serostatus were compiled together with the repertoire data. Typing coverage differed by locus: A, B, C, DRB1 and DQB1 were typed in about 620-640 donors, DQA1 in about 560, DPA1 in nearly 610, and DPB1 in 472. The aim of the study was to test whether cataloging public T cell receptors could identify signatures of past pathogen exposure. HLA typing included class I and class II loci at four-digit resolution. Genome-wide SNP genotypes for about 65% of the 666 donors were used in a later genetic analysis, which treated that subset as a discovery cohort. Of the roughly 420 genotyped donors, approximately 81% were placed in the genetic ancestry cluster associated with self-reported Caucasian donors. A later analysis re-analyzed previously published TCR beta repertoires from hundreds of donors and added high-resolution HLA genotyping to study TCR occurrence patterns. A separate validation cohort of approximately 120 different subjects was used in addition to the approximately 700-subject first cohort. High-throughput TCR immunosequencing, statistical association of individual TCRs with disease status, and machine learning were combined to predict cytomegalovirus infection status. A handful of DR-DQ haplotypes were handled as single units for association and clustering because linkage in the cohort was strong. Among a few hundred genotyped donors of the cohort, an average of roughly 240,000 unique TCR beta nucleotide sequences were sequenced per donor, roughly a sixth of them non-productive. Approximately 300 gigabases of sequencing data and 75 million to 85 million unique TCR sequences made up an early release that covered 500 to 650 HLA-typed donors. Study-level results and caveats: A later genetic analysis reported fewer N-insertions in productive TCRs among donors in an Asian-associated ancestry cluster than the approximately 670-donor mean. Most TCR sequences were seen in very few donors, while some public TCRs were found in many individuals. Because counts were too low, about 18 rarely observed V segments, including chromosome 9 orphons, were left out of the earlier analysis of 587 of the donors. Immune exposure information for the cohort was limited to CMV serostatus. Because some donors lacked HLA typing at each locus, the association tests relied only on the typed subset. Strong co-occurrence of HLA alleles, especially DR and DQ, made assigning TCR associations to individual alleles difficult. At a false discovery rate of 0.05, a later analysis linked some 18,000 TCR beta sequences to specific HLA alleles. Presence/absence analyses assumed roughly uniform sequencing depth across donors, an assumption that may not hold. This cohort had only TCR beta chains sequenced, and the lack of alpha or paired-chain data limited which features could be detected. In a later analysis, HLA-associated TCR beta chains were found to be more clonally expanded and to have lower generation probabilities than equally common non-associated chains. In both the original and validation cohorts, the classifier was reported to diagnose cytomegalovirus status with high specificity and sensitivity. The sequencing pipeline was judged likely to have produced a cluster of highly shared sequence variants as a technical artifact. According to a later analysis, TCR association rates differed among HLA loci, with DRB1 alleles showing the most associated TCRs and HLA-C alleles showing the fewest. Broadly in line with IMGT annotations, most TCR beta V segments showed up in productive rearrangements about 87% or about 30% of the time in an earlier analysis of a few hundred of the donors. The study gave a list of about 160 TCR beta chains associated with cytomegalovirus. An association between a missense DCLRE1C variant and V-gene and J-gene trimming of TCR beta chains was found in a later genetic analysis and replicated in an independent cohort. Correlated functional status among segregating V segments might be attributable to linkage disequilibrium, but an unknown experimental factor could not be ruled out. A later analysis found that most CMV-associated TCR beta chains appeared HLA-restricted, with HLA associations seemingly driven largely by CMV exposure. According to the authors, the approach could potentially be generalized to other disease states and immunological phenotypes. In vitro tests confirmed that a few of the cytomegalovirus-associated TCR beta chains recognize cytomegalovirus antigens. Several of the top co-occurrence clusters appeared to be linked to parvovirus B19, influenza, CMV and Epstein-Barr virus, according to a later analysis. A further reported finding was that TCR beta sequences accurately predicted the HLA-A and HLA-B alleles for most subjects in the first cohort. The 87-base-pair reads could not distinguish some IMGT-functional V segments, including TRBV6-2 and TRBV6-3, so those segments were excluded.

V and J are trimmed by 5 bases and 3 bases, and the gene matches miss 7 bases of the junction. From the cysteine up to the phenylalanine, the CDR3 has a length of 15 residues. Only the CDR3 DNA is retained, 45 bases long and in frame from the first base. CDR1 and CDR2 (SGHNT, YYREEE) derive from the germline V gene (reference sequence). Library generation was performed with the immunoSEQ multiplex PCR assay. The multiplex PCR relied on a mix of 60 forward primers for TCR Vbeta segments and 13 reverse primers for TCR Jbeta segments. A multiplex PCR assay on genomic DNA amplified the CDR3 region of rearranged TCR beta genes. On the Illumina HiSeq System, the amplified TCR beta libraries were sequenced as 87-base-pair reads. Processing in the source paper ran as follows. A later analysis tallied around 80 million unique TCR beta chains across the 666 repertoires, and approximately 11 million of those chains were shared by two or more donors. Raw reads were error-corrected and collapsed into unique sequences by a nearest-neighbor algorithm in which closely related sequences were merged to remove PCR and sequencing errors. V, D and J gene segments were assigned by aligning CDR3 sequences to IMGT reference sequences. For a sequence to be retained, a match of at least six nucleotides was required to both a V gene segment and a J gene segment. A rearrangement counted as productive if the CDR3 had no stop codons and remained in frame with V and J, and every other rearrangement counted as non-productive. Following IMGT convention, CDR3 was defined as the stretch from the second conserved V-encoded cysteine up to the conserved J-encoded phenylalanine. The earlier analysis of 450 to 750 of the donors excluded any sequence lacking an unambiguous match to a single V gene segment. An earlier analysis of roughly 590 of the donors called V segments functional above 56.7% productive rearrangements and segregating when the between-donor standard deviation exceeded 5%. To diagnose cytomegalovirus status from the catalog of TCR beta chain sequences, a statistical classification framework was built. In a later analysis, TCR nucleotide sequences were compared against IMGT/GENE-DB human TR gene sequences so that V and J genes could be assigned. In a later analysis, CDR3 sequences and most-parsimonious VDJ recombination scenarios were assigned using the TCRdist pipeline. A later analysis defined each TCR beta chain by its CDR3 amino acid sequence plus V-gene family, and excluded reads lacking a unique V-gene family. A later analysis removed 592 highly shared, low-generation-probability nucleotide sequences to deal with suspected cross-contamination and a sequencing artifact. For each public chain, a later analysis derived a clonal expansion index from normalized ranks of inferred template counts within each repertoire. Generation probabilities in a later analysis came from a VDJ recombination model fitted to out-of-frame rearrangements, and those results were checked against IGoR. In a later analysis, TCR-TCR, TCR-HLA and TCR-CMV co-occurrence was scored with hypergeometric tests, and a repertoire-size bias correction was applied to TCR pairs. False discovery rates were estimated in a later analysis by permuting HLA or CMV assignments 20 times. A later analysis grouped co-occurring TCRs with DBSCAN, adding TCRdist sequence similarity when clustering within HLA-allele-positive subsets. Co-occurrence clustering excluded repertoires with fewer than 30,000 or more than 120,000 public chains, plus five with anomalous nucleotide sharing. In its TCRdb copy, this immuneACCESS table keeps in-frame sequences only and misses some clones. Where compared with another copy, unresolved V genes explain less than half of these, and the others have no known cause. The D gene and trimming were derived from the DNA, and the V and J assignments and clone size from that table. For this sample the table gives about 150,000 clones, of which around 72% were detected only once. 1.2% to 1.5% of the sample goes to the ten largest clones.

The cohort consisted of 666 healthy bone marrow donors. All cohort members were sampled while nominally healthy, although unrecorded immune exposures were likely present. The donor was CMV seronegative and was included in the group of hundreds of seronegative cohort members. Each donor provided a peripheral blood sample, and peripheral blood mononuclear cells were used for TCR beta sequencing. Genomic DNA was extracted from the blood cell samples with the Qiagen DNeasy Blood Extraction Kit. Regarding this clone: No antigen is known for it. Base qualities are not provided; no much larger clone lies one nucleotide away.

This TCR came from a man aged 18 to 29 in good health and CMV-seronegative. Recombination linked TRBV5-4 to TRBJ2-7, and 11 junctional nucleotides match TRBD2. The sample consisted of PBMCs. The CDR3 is CASRAGTSGNYEQYF. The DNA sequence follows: TGTGCCAGCAGGGCCGGGACTAGCGGAAACTACGAGCAGTACTTC.